This entry features one T cell receptor (beta chain) sequence. There is no known antigen for this receptor. Qualities for individual bases were not recorded, and no much larger clone is one base off. Using the deep immunoSEQ assay, TCR CDR3 regions were amplified from genomic DNA by multiplex PCR. For each cell subset, the extracted genomic DNA was distributed evenly across all wells of several immunoSEQ 96-well plates, and each plate served as one replicate. For sorted subsets, 200 to 250 ng of genomic DNA, equivalent to 25,000 to 35,000 T cell genomes, went into each replicate PCR. Purified libraries were measured with a Qubit 3.0 fluorometer, size-checked on a Bioanalyzer 2100, and measured again with the KAPA Library Quantification kit. Every immunoSEQ 96-well plate was sequenced on a separate single-read 150-cycle Illumina NextSeq 550 flow cell. As for the original processing: Because the immunoSEQ output included only junctional sequences and no quality scores, the filtering could not be the same as the filtering used for full-length reads. Sequences were annotated with PyIR, a Python wrapper for IgBLAST v1.9, and V/J genes and CDR3 were assigned using IMGT germline references. Any read was removed if the V/J assignment was weak (E-value above 1e-6), the CDR3 was missing, or the read contained stop codons, out-of-frame junctions, or ambiguous translated residues. V3J clonotypes were defined as sequences sharing an identical inferred V gene, J gene, and CDR3 amino acid sequence. To compute the percentage overlap between repertoires, the number of shared unique clonotypes was divided by the size of the smaller repertoire. Richness of each repertoire was evaluated using RTK rarefaction, the Chao1 estimator, and Recon v2.1 estimates of unobserved clonotypes. For all TCRbeta clonotypes obtained by the gDNA method from a handful of donors, generation probabilities were computed with OLGA. Here the immuneACCESS table is served through TCRdb, limited to in-frame sequences with V and J called. Missing clones are a known gap in these copies; in checked studies unresolved V genes cover under half, and the rest lacks a known reason. That table gives V, J and clone size, and the DNA gave D and trimming. The sample table lists some 2.1 million clones, 93% of them with a count of one. 1.5% to 2% of the sample is held by the ten biggest clonotypes.

This sample was included in a study of shared clonotypes between healthy human individuals (dated by TCRdb to about 2020). The study in broad terms: The cohort comprised two women and a few men aged 18 to 49 years. To estimate repertoire size and how much clonotype sharing occurs between individuals, the study deeply sequenced the blood TCR repertoires of five or six healthy adults. Libraries were prepared and TCR repertoires were sequenced by different laboratories using diverse techniques, in order to increase sequencing depth and limit assay-specific biases. For each donor, CD4 naive and CD4 memory were each given three plates, CD8 naive was given two plates, and CD8 memory was given one plate. Per donor, leukapheresis produced somewhere between about 0.94 and 9 billion PBMCs.

General findings and caveats noted by the study authors: Because the study included only a small number of donors, the genetic and exposure-history diversity represented was limited. Incomplete sequencing was indicated by rarefaction of sorted-subset datasets, despite the large sequencing depth. Higher generation probabilities were observed for clonotypes shared by all four sorted-subset donors than for non-shared clonotypes. Across a few donors, about 4.5% of naive CD4, roughly 3.4% of naive CD8, about 2.3% of memory CD4, and about 0.44% of memory CD8 clonotypes were shared. Sampling was limited to blood, and TCR repertoires in tissue likely differ from TCR repertoires in blood. Estimated clonotype richness was generally larger for naive than for memory subsets. Pairwise subsampling indicated that sequencing depth was expected to affect the degree of clonotype sharing among donors.

From its cysteine to its phenylalanine, the CDR3 spans 17 amino acids. The kept DNA is CDR3 alone, 51 bases in frame from the first base. V is pared back by 3 bases and J by 1 base, with 16 bases lying between the germline termini. CDR1 and CDR2, per the germline V gene (reference sequence), are LNHDA and SQIVND. CD8 naive samples were obtained by positive selection for CCR7 among CD45RO-negative cells, yielding a CD45RA+CCR7+ population from which TemRA cells were excluded. The donors were healthy, HIV-negative adults who had no recently reported acute infections or vaccinations. Every donor was a Caucasian adult living in Nashville, Tennessee, USA. After blood collection by leukapheresis, PBMCs were isolated using Ficoll-Histopaque density gradient centrifugation and then cryopreserved in the vapor phase of liquid nitrogen. Analytical flow cytometry was used to check the purity and quantity of every magnetically sorted T cell population. Genomic DNA was isolated from every sorted fraction and measured by UV absorbance on a Nanodrop 2000c.

Sequencing used naive CD8+ T cells from PBMCs. This sample's cell subset or site label indicates: CD45RA+CCR7+. In this chain, TRBV19 is recombined with TRBJ1-5; the D gene identity is not certain. The TCR sequence derives from a man aged 18 to 29 in good health. Some clones in this sample may be carry-over from other donors' samples. The nucleotide sequence is given as TGTGCCAGTAGTATGGTTGATTTCGGTCCCAGCAATCAGCCCCAGCATTTT. It translates to CASSMVDFGPSNQPQHF. The variable domain in full, with residues beyond the CDR3 obtained from the reference TRBV19 and TRBJ1-5 genes, is DGGITQSPKYLFRKEGQNVTLSCEQNLNHDAMYWYRQDPGQGLRLIYYSQIVNDFQKGDIAEGYSVSREKKESFPLTVTSAQKNPTAFYLCASSMVDFGPSNQPQHFGDGTRLSIL.